Presented here are 10 T cell receptor beta chains from one specimen sequenced in a study of shared clonotypes between healthy human individuals. Naive CD8 cells lacked CD45RO and underwent positive selection for CCR7, leaving out terminally differentiated effector memory CD45RA+ cells. Generated by immunoSEQ multiplex PCR, the TCRdb table keeps only in-frame clones and is missing some. The sample carries hundreds of thousands of clones, around 96% recorded once. The sequenced material came from naive CD8+ T cells sorted from blood. These receptors originate from a woman between 25 and 40 years old in good health.

V and J are TRBV7-9 and TRBJ2-7, with 9 positions matching TRBD2. The J segment lost 0 bases and the V segment lost 4 bases, leaving 4 bases of the junction unmatched. The germline gives CDR1 SEHNR, CDR2 FQNEAQ (reference sequence). The CDR3 totals 15 residues. The CDR3 protein is CASSSSGIISYEQYF. DNA for the CDR3: TGTGCCAGCAGCTCTAGCGGGATCATCTCCTACGAGCAGTACTTC.

The chain recombines TRBV9 with TRBJ1-1, with D unclear. Per germline, CDR1 SGDLS and CDR2 YYNGEE. CDR3 length: 14 residues. V was clipped by 2 bases and J by 1 base, with 9 bases between them. The CDR3 here is CASSVGFRNTEAFF. The CDR3 nucleotides read TGTGCCAGCAGCGTTGGTTTTAGGAACACTGAAGCTTTCTTT. Full variable domain (outside the CDR3, taken from reference TRBV9 and TRBJ1-1): DSGVTQTPKHLITATGQRVTLRCSPRSGDLSVYWYQQSLDQGLQFLIQYYNGEERAKGNILERFSAQQFPDLHSELNLSSLELGDSALYFCASSVGFRNTEAFFGQGTRLTVV.

V usage is TRBV28 and J usage is TRBJ2-7; tentative D call: TRBD2 (6 bases). Germline V gene lookup returns CDR1 MDHEN and CDR2 SYDVKM. The CDR3 consists of 11 residues. Trimming stripped 11 bases from V and 3 bases from J, with 11 bases between. The CDR3 protein is CAYGRGYEQYF. The CDR3 DNA reads TGTGCCTACGGGAGAGGCTACGAGCAGTACTTC.

The rearrangement joins TRBV15 to TRBJ2-3; D ambiguous. Trimming took 0 bases from V and 7 from J, leaving 11 bases between them. The CDR3 sequence is 14 residues long. In germline, CDR1 is LNHNV, CDR2 YYDKDF (reference sequence). The CDR3 region has the DNA TGTGCCACCAGCAGAGAACCTTTGGAATATACGCAGTATTTT. Protein product: CATSREPLEYTQYF.

CDR3 protein: CASSYSRRGGELFF. In nucleotides, the CDR3 is TGTGCCAGCAGTTACTCCAGGAGGGGCGGGGAGCTGTTTTTT. This sequence joins TRBV6-5 and TRBJ2-2; weak D call: TRBD2 (6 bases). V was pared by 0 bases and J by 7 bases, with 9 bases between. The CDR3 has 14 amino acids. Germline V gene data show CDR1 as MNHEY and CDR2 as SVGAGI.

In its sample, this clone was seen once. The gene calls are TRBV19 and TRBJ2-1, with TRBD2 identical over 11 bases. V trimming: 6 bases; J trimming: 8 bases; junction bases outside the gene matches: 6. This CDR3 spans 14 amino acids. CDR1 and CDR2 (germline): LNHDA, SQIVND (reference sequence). CDR3 DNA sequence: TGTGCCAGTAGGGTAGCGGGAGGGAAAGATGAGCAGTTCTTC. Translated: CASRVAGGKDEQFF.

The chain is built from TRBV7-9 and TRBJ1-4; D is ambiguous. With 1 base removed from V and 6 bases from J, the gap between germline ends came to 18 bases. Germline V lookup: CDR1 SEHNR, CDR2 FQNEAQ (reference sequence). The CDR3 extends over 17 amino acids. CDR3 sequence: CASSLVIGHHRHEKLFF. DNA for the CDR3: TGTGCCAGCAGCTTAGTGATCGGCCACCACCGGCATGAAAAACTGTTTTTT. Full variable domain (remainder filled in from reference TRBV7-9 and TRBJ1-4): DTGVSQNPRHKITKRGQNVTFRCDPISEHNRLYWYRQTLGQGPEFLTYFQNEAQLEKSRLLSDRFSAERPKGSFSTLEIQRTEQGDSAMYLCASSLVIGHHRHEKLFFGSGTQLSVL.

The rearrangement joins TRBV29-1 to TRBJ2-6; no firm D call. Germline values: CDR1 SQVTM, CDR2 ANQGSEA. The CDR3 spans 16 residues. V lost 6 bases, J lost 2 bases, and 17 bases lay in between. This CDR3 reads CSVPDPKAAGANVLTF. CDR3 nucleotides: TGCAGCGTCCCCGACCCTAAGGCCGCTGGGGCCAACGTCCTGACTTTC.

The chain combines TRBV28 with TRBJ2-1; 7 bases fit TRBD2. Looked up from germline, CDR1 is MDHEN and CDR2 is SYDVKM. The CDR3 covers 12 residues. J was trimmed by 9 bases and V by 11 bases; bases with no gene match: 10. CDR3 coding DNA: TGTGCCGTGGGGAGGGAATTAGGTGAGCAGTTCTTC. Translated: CAVGRELGEQFF.

The V and J genes are TRBV4-2 and TRBJ2-1, with D uncertain. The CDR3 is 17 residues long. Germline V gene lookup returns CDR1 LGHNA and CDR2 YNFKEQ. V shed 5 bases and J shed 0 bases, with 17 bases lying between them. The CDR3 loop reads CASSSVLAESSYNEQFF. CDR3 DNA sequence: TGTGCCAGCAGCAGTGTGCTGGCGGAAAGCTCCTACAATGAGCAGTTCTTC.